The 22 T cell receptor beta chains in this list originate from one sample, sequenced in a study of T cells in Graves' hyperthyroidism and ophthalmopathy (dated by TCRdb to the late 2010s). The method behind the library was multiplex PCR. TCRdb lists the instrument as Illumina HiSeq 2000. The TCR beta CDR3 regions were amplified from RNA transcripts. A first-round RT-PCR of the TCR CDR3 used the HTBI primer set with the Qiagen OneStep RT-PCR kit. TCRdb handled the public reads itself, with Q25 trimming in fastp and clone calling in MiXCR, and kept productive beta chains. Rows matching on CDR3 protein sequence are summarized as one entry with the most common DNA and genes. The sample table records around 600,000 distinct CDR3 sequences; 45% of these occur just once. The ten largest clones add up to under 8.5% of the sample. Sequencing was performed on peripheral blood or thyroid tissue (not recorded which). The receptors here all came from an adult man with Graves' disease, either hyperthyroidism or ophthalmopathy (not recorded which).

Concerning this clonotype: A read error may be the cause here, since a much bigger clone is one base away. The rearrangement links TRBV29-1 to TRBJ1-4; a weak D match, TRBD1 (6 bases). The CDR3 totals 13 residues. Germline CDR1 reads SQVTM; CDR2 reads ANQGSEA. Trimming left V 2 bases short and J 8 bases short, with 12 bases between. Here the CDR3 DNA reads TGCAGCGTTGAACGAGGGGGGAGGGAAAAACTGTTTTTT. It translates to CSVERGGREKLFF.

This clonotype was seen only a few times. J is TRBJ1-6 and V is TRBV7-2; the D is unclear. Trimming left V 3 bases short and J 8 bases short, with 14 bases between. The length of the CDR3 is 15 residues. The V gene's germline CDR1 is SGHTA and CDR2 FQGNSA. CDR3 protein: CASSLSSARDSPLHF. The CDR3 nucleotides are TGTGCCAGCAGCTTGTCTTCGGCTCGGGATTCACCCCTCCACTTT.

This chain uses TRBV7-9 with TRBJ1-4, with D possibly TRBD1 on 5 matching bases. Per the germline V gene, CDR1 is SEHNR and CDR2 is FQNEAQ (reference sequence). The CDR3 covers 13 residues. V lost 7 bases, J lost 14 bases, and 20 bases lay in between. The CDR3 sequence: CASTRPGTGNLFF. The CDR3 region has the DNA TGTGCCAGCACCCGTCCAGGGACGGGGAATCTGTTTTTT. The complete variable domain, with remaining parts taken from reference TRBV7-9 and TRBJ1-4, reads DTGVSQNPRHKITKRGQNVTFRCDPISEHNRLYWYRQTLGQGPEFLTYFQNEAQLEKSRLLSDRFSAERPKGSFSTLEIQRTEQGDSAMYLCASTRPGTGNLFFGSGTQLSVL.

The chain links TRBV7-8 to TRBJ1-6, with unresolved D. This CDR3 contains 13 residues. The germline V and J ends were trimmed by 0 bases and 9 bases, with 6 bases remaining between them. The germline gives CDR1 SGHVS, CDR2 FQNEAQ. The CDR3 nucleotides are TGTGCCAGCAGCTTAGCGACGGCTTCACCCCTCCACTTT. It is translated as CASSLATASPLHF.

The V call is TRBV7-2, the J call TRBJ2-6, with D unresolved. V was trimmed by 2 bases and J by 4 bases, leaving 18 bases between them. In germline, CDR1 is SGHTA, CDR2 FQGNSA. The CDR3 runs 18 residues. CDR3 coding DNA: TGTGCCAGCAGCTTATTCCGAGCTAGTCTGGTGGGGGCCAACGTCCTGACTTTC. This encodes CASSLFRASLVGANVLTF.

The CDR3 protein is CASSLGHLGTEAFF. CDR3 in DNA: TGTGCCAGCAGTTTAGGGCACCTCGGTACTGAAGCTTTCTTT. The chain uses TRBV12-3 or TRBV12-4 and TRBJ1-1; D unclear. Trimming shortened V by 1 base and J by 5 bases, and 11 bases separated the two germline ends. CDR3 length: 14 amino acids.

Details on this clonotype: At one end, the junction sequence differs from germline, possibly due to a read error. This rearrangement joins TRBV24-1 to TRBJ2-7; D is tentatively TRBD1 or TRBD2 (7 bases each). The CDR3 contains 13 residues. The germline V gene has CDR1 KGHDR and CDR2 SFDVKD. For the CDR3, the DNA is TGTGCCAGCAGTGACAGGGTAGCGGGCGAGCAGTACTTC. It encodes CASSDRVAGEQYF.

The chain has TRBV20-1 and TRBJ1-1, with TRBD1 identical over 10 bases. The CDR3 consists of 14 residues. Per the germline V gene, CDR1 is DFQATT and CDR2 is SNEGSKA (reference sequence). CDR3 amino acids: CSTSGGQGYTEAFF. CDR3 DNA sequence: TGCAGCACGTCGGGGGGACAGGGGTACACTGAAGCTTTCTTT.

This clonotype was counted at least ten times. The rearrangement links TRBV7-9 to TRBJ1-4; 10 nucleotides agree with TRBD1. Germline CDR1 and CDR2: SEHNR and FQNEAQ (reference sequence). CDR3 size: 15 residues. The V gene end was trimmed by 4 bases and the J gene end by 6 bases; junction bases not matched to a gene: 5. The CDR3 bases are TGTGCCAGCAGCTGGGGGGGGACAGGGGATGAAAAACTGTTTTTT. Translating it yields CASSWGGTGDEKLFF.

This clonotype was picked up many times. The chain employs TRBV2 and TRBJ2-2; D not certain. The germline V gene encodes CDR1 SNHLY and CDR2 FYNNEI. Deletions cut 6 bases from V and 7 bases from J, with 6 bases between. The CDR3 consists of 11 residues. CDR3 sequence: CASRRNGELFF. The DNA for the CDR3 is TGTGCCAGCAGACGTAACGGGGAGCTGTTTTTT.

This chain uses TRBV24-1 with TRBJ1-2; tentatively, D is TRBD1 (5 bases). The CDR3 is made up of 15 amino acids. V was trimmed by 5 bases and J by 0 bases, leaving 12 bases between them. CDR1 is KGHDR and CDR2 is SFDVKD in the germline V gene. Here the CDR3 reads CATSGTTVSNYGYTF. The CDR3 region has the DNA TGTGCCACCAGTGGAACGACAGTTTCTAACTATGGCTACACCTTC.

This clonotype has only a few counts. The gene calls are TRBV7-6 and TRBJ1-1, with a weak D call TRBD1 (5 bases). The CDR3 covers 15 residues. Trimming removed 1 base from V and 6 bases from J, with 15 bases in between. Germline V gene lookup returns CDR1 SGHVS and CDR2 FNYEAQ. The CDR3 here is CASSLGVGRGAEAFF. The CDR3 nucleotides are TGTGCCAGCAGCTTAGGCGTGGGGCGGGGGGCTGAAGCTTTCTTT. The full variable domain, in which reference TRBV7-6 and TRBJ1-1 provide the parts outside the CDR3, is GAGVSQSPRYKVTKRGQDVALRCDPISGHVSLYWYRQALGQGPEFLTYFNYEAQQDKSGLPNDRFSAERPEGSISTLTIQRTEQRDSAMYRCASSLGVGRGAEAFFGQGTRLTVV.

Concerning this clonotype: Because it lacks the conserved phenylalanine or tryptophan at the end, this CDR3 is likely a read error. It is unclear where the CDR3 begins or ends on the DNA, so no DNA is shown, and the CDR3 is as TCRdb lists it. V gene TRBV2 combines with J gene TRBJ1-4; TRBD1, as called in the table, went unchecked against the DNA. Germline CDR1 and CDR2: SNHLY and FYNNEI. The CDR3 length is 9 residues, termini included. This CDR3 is CASSDQRGR.

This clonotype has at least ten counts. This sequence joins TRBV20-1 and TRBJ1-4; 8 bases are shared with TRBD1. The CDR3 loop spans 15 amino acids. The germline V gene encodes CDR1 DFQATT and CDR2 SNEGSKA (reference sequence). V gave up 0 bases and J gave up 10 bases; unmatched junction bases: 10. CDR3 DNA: TGCAGTGCTAGAGAATTTGGACAGGGAGAGCGAAAACTGTTTTTT. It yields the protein CSAREFGQGERKLFF.

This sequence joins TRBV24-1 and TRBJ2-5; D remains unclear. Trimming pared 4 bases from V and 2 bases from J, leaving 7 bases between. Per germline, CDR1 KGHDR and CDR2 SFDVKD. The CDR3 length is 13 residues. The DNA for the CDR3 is TGTGCCACCAGTGACTCTGAGCAAGAGACCCAGTACTTC. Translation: CATSDSEQETQYF.

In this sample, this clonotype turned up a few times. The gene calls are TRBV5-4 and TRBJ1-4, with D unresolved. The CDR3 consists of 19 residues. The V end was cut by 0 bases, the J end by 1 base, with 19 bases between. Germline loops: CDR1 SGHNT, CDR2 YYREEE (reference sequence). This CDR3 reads CASSLAQKAIFGTNEKLFF. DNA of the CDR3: TGTGCCAGCAGCTTGGCGCAGAAAGCAATTTTTGGAACTAATGAAAAACTGTTTTTT.

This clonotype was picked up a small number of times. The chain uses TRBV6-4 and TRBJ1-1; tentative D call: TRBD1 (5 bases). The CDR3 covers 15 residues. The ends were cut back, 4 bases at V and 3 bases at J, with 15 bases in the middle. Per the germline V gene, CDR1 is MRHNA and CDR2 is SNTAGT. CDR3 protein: CASSAVKGRYTEAFF. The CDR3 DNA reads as TGTGCCAGCAGTGCGGTAAAGGGACGTTACACTGAAGCTTTCTTT.

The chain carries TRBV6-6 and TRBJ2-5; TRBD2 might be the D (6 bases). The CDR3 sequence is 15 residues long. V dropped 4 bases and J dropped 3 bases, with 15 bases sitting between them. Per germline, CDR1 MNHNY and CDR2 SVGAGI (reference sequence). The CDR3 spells CASSLGPWGEETQYF. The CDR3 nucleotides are TGTGCCAGCAGTTTAGGACCCTGGGGGGAAGAGACCCAGTACTTC.

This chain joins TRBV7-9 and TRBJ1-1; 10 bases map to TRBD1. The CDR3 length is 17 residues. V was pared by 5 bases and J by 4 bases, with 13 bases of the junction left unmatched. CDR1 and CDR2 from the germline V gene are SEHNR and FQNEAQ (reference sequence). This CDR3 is CASSPDFGTGDVTEAFF. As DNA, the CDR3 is TGTGCCAGCAGCCCAGACTTCGGGACAGGGGATGTCACTGAAGCTTTCTTT. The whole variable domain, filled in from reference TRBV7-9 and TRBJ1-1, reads DTGVSQNPRHKITKRGQNVTFRCDPISEHNRLYWYRQTLGQGPEFLTYFQNEAQLEKSRLLSDRFSAERPKGSFSTLEIQRTEQGDSAMYLCASSPDFGTGDVTEAFFGQGTRLTVV.

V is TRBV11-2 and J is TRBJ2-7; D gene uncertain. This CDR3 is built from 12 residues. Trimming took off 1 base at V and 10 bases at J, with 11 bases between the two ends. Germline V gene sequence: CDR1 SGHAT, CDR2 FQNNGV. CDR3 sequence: CASSLVWSTQYF. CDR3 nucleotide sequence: TGTGCCAGCAGCTTAGTGTGGTCCACCCAGTACTTC.

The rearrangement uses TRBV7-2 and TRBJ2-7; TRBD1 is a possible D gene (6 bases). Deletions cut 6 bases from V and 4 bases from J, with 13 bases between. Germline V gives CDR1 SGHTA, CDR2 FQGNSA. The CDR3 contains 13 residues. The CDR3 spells CASRLSGVYEQYF. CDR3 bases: TGTGCCAGCAGACTTTCAGGGGTTTACGAGCAGTACTTC.

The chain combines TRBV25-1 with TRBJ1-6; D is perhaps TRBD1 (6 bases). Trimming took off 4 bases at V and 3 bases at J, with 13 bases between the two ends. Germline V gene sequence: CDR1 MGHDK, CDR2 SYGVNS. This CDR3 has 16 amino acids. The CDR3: CASSAGRGDYNSPLHF. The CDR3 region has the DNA TGTGCCAGCAGTGCTGGCAGGGGTGACTATAATTCACCCCTCCACTTT.